This T cell receptor beta chain stems from a study of response to subunit inactivated influenza vaccine. This clonotype was seen repeatedly, ten times or more. Its antigen is still unknown. Study-wide results and caveats: Seasonal influenza vaccination, on each occasion, was suggested by the authors to recruit few new T cells.

The germline V gene has CDR1 DFQATT and CDR2 SNEGSKA (reference sequence). V gave up 4 bases and J gave up 0 bases, with 11 bases separating them. The CDR3 is 14 amino acids. A single record per CDR3 protein comes from TCRdb applying MiXCR to the RT-PCR reads. The sample holds hundreds of thousands of distinct CDR3 sequences, 11% seen once. The receptor was derived from a man in his fifties who received an inactivated influenza vaccine. The chain employs TRBV20-1 and TRBJ2-3; D is uncertain. The source was PBMCs from blood, collected about 6 weeks after vaccination. The CDR3 region has the DNA TGCAGTGCTAACTTACAGATTAGCACAGATACGCAGTATTTT. Protein: CSANLQISTDTQYF.